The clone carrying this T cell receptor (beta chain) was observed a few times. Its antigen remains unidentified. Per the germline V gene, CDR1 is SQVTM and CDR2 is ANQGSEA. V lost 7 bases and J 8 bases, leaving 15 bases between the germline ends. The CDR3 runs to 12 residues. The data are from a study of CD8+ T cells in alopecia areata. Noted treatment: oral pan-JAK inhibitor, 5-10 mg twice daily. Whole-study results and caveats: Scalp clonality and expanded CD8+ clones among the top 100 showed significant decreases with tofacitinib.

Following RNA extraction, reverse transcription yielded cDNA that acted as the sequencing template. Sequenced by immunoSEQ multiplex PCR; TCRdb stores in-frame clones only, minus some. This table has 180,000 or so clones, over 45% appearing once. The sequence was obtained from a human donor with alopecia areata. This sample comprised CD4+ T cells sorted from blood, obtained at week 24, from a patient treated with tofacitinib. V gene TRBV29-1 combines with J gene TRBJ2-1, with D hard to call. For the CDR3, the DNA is TGCAGCGAAAAGAAGCGAACTGATGAGCAGTTCTTC. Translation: CSEKKRTDEQFF.